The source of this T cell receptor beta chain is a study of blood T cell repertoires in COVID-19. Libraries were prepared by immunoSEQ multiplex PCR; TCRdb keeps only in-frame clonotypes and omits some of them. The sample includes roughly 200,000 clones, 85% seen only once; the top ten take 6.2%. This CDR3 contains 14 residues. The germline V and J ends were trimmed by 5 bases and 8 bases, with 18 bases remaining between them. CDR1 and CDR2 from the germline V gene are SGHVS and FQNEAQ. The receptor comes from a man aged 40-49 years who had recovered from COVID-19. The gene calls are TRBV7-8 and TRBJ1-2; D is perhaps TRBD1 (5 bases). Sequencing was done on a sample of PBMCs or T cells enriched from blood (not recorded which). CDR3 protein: CASSETGGNGGYTF. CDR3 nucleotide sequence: TGTGCCAGCAGCGAAACAGGTGGCAACGGAGGCTACACCTTC.